The 10 T cell receptor beta chains below were found in one sample sequenced in a study of beta chain features in type 1 diabetes. The antigens of these receptors remain unknown. The whole isolated RNA underwent reverse transcription, so sequencing captured expressed TCRB transcripts. The data were produced by immunoSEQ multiplex PCR, yet TCRdb's version contains in-frame clones alone and is incomplete. The table has 150,000 to 200,000 clones, 9% seen once. General study points: Researchers report that Type 1 diabetes patients had moderately but significantly shorter TCRB CDR3s across all four CD4+ subsets.

Sequencing was performed on central memory CD4+ T cells from blood. Receptors were obtained from a young woman with type 1 diabetes.

There are a few counts of this clone. The V gene is TRBV13, the J gene TRBJ2-5, with TRBD1 identical over 7 bases. CDR1 and CDR2 from the germline V gene are PRHDT and FYEKMQ (reference sequence). The length of the CDR3 is 16 residues. V shed 4 bases and J 7 bases; nucleotides not matched to a gene: 15. The CDR3, as DNA: TGTGCCAGCAGCTCCACAGGGGCGCAATCAAGAGGGACCCAGTACTTC. Protein: CASSSTGAQSRGTQYF.

There are a few counts of this clone. This rearrangement joins TRBV15 to TRBJ2-1; unclear D gene. Germline loops: CDR1 LNHNV, CDR2 YYDKDF (reference sequence). The CDR3 consists of 13 residues. V was pared by 3 bases and J by 3 bases, with 6 bases between. CDR3 protein: CATSSLYYNEQFF. The DNA for the CDR3 is TGTGCCACCAGCAGTTTATACTACAATGAGCAGTTCTTC.

This clone was picked up a small number of times. The chain carries TRBV5-4 and TRBJ2-1; maybe TRBD1 (5 bases). From germline, CDR1 is SGHNT and CDR2 YYREEE (reference sequence). The CDR3 has 15 residues. V was cut by 4 bases and J by 3 bases, with 14 bases left in between. Here the CDR3 DNA reads TGTGCCAGCAGCCCGGCCCGACAGAGCTACAATGAGCAGTTCTTC. As protein: CASSPARQSYNEQFF.

The chain is built from TRBV19 and TRBJ1-5; D might be TRBD1 (6 bases). With 7 bases removed from V and 5 bases from J, the gap between germline ends came to 18 bases. The CDR3 loop spans 15 amino acids. From germline, CDR1 is LNHDA and CDR2 SQIVND (reference sequence). CDR3 region: CASNPLGEGDQPQHF. The CDR3 nucleotides read TGTGCCAGTAACCCGTTGGGTGAGGGGGATCAGCCCCAGCATTTT.

This clone has a handful of counts. In nucleotides, the CDR3 is TGTGCCAGCAACAACAGGCAACTAGCGGGGAACACCGGGGAGCTGTTTTTT. As protein: CASNNRQLAGNTGELFF. This sequence joins TRBV14 and TRBJ2-2; the match to TRBD2 covers 9 bases. This CDR3 is 17 amino acids long. The V gene's germline CDR1 is SGHDN and CDR2 FVKESK. V shed 7 bases and J 1 base; nucleotides not matched to a gene: 10.

This clone came up a few times. This chain joins TRBV30 and TRBJ2-1; 7 bases are shared with TRBD1. CDR3 length: 12 amino acids. J gave up 8 bases and V 3 bases, and 4 bases lay outside the gene matches. Germline loops: CDR1 GTSNPN, CDR2 SVGIG (reference sequence). This CDR3 is CAWSRQGDEQFF. The CDR3 coding sequence is TGTGCCTGGAGCAGACAGGGAGATGAGCAGTTCTTC.

A few counts support this clone. The rearrangement joins TRBV7-3 to TRBJ2-1; 9 nucleotides agree with TRBD1. The V segment lost 3 bases and the J segment 7 bases; nucleotides outside the gene matches: 10. This CDR3 is built from 16 residues. CDR1 SGHTA and CDR2 FQGTGA come from the germline V gene. The CDR3 nucleotides read TGTGCCAGCAGCTTTGACGGGACAGGGCGTTATAATGAGCAGTTCTTC. Its translation is CASSFDGTGRYNEQFF.

The chain recombines TRBV7-2 with TRBJ2-1; possible D gene TRBD2, 5 bases. Between the trimmed V and J ends, which lost 4 bases and 0 bases, there was a span of 13 bases. CDR1 is SGHTA and CDR2 is FQGNSA in the germline V gene. The CDR3 has 16 residues. The CDR3 DNA sequence: TGTGCCAGCAGCTGGAGAAGCGGAAGCTCCTACAATGAGCAGTTCTTC. It is translated as CASSWRSGSSYNEQFF.

This rearrangement joins TRBV5-6 to TRBJ2-5; TRBD2 is a possible D gene (6 bases). The V end was cut by 0 bases, the J end by 9 bases, with 12 bases between. CDR1 and CDR2 from the germline V gene are SGHDT and YYEEEE. CDR3 size: 13 residues. The CDR3 nucleotides are TGTGCCAGCAGCTTGGGGCGGCGCGGGGCCCAGTACTTC. This gives the protein CASSLGRRGAQYF. Full variable domain (rest looked up from reference TRBV5-6 and TRBJ2-5): DAGVTQSPTHLIKTRGQQVTLRCSPKSGHDTVSWYQQALGQGPQFIFQYYEEEERQRGNFPDRFSGHQFPNYSSELNVNALLLGDSALYLCASSLGRRGAQYFGPGTRLLVL.

This clone was seen a few times. The J gene is TRBJ2-3, the V gene TRBV13, with 9 positions matching TRBD1. CDR1 and CDR2 from the germline V gene are PRHDT and FYEKMQ (reference sequence). CDR3 length: 15 amino acids. The trim removed 5 bases at V and 2 bases at J, leaving 5 bases unmatched. CDR3 coding DNA: TGTGCCAGCAGCCGTGGGGACAGGGACACAGATACGCAGTATTTT. The encoded protein is CASSRGDRDTDTQYF. Complete variable domain (other parts from reference TRBV13 and TRBJ2-3): AAGVIQSPRHLIKEKRETATLKCYPIPRHDTVYWYQQGPGQDPQFLISFYEKMQSDKGSIPDRFSAQQFSDYHSELNMSSLELGDSALYFCASSRGDRDTDTQYFGPGTRLTVL.